The 21 T cell receptor beta chains in this list originate from one sample, sequenced in a study of blood T cell repertoires in COVID-19. Clones were sequenced by immunoSEQ multiplex PCR, and TCRdb holds only the in-frame ones, with some missing. Here the sample spans around 290,000 clones, roughly 87% being singletons. Material: PBMCs or T cells enriched from blood (not recorded which). Receptors were obtained from a woman aged 25 to 39 who had recovered from COVID-19.

CDR3 nucleotides: TGTGCCAGCAGTTTAATCGGGGGGGACTACAATGAGCAGTTCTTC. Its protein is CASSLIGGDYNEQFF. The chain recombines TRBV6-5 with TRBJ2-1, with 8 nucleotides matching TRBD2. Germline loops: CDR1 MNHEY, CDR2 SVGAGI. The junction had 5 bases not matched to a gene; V was cut back by 4 bases and J by 3 bases. This CDR3 has 15 residues.

J is TRBJ2-1 and V is TRBV7-6; 15 positions agree with TRBD2. The CDR3 has 16 residues. The junction had 9 bases not matched to a gene; V was cut back by 1 base and J by 14 bases. Per germline, CDR1 SGHVS and CDR2 FNYEAQ. CDR3 in amino acids: CASSLGAGLAGGRKFF. In DNA, the CDR3 is TGTGCCAGCAGCTTAGGTGCCGGACTAGCGGGAGGGCGAAAGTTCTTC. Complete variable domain (other parts from reference TRBV7-6 and TRBJ2-1): GAGVSQSPRYKVTKRGQDVALRCDPISGHVSLYWYRQALGQGPEFLTYFNYEAQQDKSGLPNDRFSAERPEGSISTLTIQRTEQRDSAMYRCASSLGAGLAGGRKFFGPGTRLTVL.

The chain has TRBV3-1 (or the pseudogene TRBV3-2) and TRBJ2-5, with 10 bases identical to TRBD2. V shed 3 bases and J 5 bases; nucleotides not matched to a gene: 18. Germline loops: CDR1 LGHDT, CDR2 YNNKEL (reference sequence). The CDR3 loop spans 19 amino acids. The CDR3 spells CASSHPPRQRGGREETQYF. As DNA, the CDR3 is TGTGCCAGCAGCCACCCCCCCAGGCAGCGGGGGGGCCGGGAGGAGACCCAGTACTTC.

This chain uses TRBV18 with TRBJ2-3, with 9 positions matching TRBD2. V lost 1 base and J lost 0; bases outside the gene matches: 5. Germline CDR1 and CDR2: KGHSH and LQKENI. The CDR3 length is 17 residues. The CDR3 nucleotides read TGTGCCAGCTCACCACTATCAGCGGGGGGAAGCACAGATACGCAGTATTTT. Protein: CASSPLSAGGSTDTQYF.

This chain links TRBV5-1 with TRBJ1-5, with unresolved D. Looked up from germline, CDR1 is SGHRS and CDR2 is YFSETQ. Trimming pared 0 bases from V and 5 bases from J, leaving 9 bases between. The length of the CDR3 is 14 residues. The CDR3 sequence is CASSLGQRDQPQHF. As DNA, the CDR3 is TGCGCCAGCAGCTTGGGTCAGAGGGATCAGCCCCAGCATTTT.

This clone occurred a few times. DNA for the CDR3: TGTGCCAGCTCACCTTCTGTCCCTGCAGGGACCCAGTACTTC. Protein: CASSPSVPAGTQYF. The genes are TRBV18 and TRBJ2-5; D remains unclear. CDR3 length equals 14 residues. The ends were cut back, 3 bases at V and 7 bases at J, with 15 bases in the middle. CDR1 is KGHSH, CDR2 LQKENI, per germline.

This chain joins TRBV12-3 or TRBV12-4 and TRBJ2-7; D gene unclear. Trimming removed 4 bases at V and 6 bases at J, with 13 bases between. CDR3 length equals 13 residues. As DNA, the CDR3 is TGTGCCAGCAGTTCACAAACCCGATCCGAGCAGTACTTC. Encoded protein: CASSSQTRSEQYF.

The V gene is TRBV19, the J gene TRBJ1-1; D remains ambiguous. Looked up from germline, CDR1 is LNHDA and CDR2 is SQIVND (reference sequence). There are 14 residues in the CDR3. The germline V and J ends were trimmed by 2 bases and 1 base, with 8 bases remaining between them. The CDR3 spells CASSINIWNTEAFF. CDR3 bases: TGTGCCAGTAGTATAAACATCTGGAACACTGAAGCTTTCTTT.

V gene TRBV19 combines with J gene TRBJ1-2; 9 bases line up with TRBD1. From germline, CDR1 is LNHDA and CDR2 SQIVND (reference sequence). The CDR3 covers 16 residues. Trimming at V came to 0 bases and at J to 6 bases, leaving 8 bases not matched to a gene. The CDR3 protein is CASSIDPGQGKNGYTF. The CDR3 DNA follows: TGTGCCAGTAGTATAGACCCGGGACAGGGTAAGAATGGCTACACCTTC.

The chain couples TRBV30 to TRBJ2-7; 7 bases align to TRBD1. With 0 bases clipped from V and 1 base from J, the junction kept 9 bases outside the gene matches. The V gene's germline CDR1 is GTSNPN and CDR2 SVGIG (reference sequence). The CDR3 length is 16 residues. CDR3 in DNA: TGTGCCTGGAGTGTTCGACAGGGAATGGGATCCTACGAGCAGTACTTC. The encoded protein is CAWSVRQGMGSYEQYF.

The V and J genes are TRBV19 and TRBJ1-4; no definite D call. V was clipped by 7 bases and J by 3 bases, with 15 bases between them. Per the germline V gene, CDR1 is LNHDA and CDR2 is SQIVND (reference sequence). The CDR3 is 15 residues long. The CDR3 loop reads CASTPRPTANEKLFF. Here the CDR3 DNA reads TGTGCCAGTACCCCCCGACCTACAGCTAATGAAAAACTGTTTTTT.

The gene calls are TRBV11-2 and TRBJ2-2; 11 bases agree with TRBD2. Germline V lookup: CDR1 SGHAT, CDR2 FQNNGV. The CDR3 extends over 19 amino acids. Unmatched junction bases numbered 11, after V lost 1 base and J lost 4 bases. CDR3 sequence reads: CASSLGLAGGLDSTGELFF. CDR3 sequence (DNA): TGTGCCAGCAGCTTAGGTCTAGCGGGAGGCCTTGATTCCACCGGGGAGCTGTTTTTT. The full variable domain, with the rest looked up from reference TRBV11-2 and TRBJ2-2, is EAGVAQSPRYKIIEKRQSVAFWCNPISGHATLYWYQQILGQGPKLLIQFQNNGVVDDSQLPKDRFSAERLKGVDSTLKIQPAKLEDSAVYLCASSLGLAGGLDSTGELFFGEGSRLTVL.

The rearrangement links TRBV30 to TRBJ2-3; the match to TRBD2 covers 9 bases. The CDR3 has 15 amino acids. With 4 bases clipped from V and 1 base from J, the junction kept 6 bases outside the gene matches. Germline V CDR1 and CDR2: GTSNPN, SVGIG (reference sequence). CDR3 protein: CAWNPLAGGTDTQYF. CDR3 nucleotides: TGTGCCTGGAACCCATTAGCGGGGGGCACAGATACGCAGTATTTT.

The chain recombines TRBV18 with TRBJ1-2, with D uncertain. CDR1 and CDR2 (germline): KGHSH, LQKENI. Trimming pared 6 bases from V and 4 bases from J, leaving 18 bases between. The CDR3 extends over 15 amino acids. The CDR3 DNA reads as TGTGCCAGCTCCCCATCCGGGATCGGAGTCTATGGCTACACCTTC. Protein product: CASSPSGIGVYGYTF.

CDR3 protein: CASSPFLFGGAPQGRTEAFF. The CDR3, as DNA: TGTGCCAGCAGCCCCTTCCTGTTTGGGGGGGCCCCCCAGGGCCGCACTGAAGCTTTCTTT. The chain recombines TRBV27 with TRBJ1-1; tentative D call: TRBD1 (6 bases). The CDR3 runs 20 residues. V lost 6 bases, J lost 4 bases, and 33 bases lay in between. Germline V CDR1 and CDR2: MNHEY, SMNVEV (reference sequence).

The J gene is TRBJ1-2, the V gene TRBV7-9, with D possibly being TRBD1 (6 bases). The CDR3 covers 14 residues. V lost 4 bases, J lost 13 bases, and 22 bases lay in between. CDR1 and CDR2 from the germline V gene are SEHNR and FQNEAQ (reference sequence). DNA for the CDR3: TGTGCCAGCAGCTCGGTCCAGGGAATAGAGACAGGCACCTTC. Its protein is CASSSVQGIETGTF.

The rearrangement joins TRBV3-1 (or the pseudogene TRBV3-2) to TRBJ2-3; 7 bases are shared with TRBD2. Germline assignment: CDR1 LGHDT and CDR2 YNNKEL (reference sequence). V lost 4 bases to trimming and J lost 5 bases; unmatched junction nucleotides: 6. The CDR3 is 14 residues long. Written as DNA, the CDR3 is TGTGCCAGCAGCCGGCTAGCGGTACAAGATACGCAGTATTTT. As protein: CASSRLAVQDTQYF.

CDR3 residues: CASEAGGAIETQYF. The CDR3 DNA is TGCGCCAGCGAAGCGGGAGGGGCAATAGAGACCCAGTACTTC. This chain joins TRBV5-1 and TRBJ2-5; 10 nucleotides align to TRBD2. Germline V gene sequence: CDR1 SGHRS, CDR2 YFSETQ. With 7 bases clipped from V and 4 bases from J, the junction kept 7 bases outside the gene matches. The CDR3 is made up of 14 amino acids.

This chain joins TRBV2 and TRBJ1-2, with a tentative D call TRBD1 (6 bases). Germline V gene lookup returns CDR1 SNHLY and CDR2 FYNNEI. V lost 4 bases and J 8 bases, leaving 14 bases between the germline ends. This CDR3 is 13 amino acids long. CDR3 in DNA: TGTGCCAGCAGTGCACGACAGGCGTACGGCTACACCTTC. The encoded protein is CASSARQAYGYTF.

The J gene is TRBJ2-3, the V gene TRBV5-1; TRBD2 aligns across 9 bases. CDR3 length equals 18 residues. Germline CDR1 is SGHRS and CDR2 is YFSETQ. V lost 4 bases to trimming and J lost 4 bases; unmatched junction nucleotides: 16. CDR3 in amino acids: CASSRLLSGSPTADTQYF. As DNA, the CDR3 is TGCGCCAGCAGCCGACTACTTAGCGGGAGCCCAACCGCAGATACGCAGTATTTT.

The chain combines TRBV5-4 with TRBJ1-4, with D unclear. The germline V gene encodes CDR1 SGHNT and CDR2 YYREEE (reference sequence). This CDR3 contains 13 residues. V was shortened by 4 bases and J by 4 bases, with 8 bases between the two germline ends. The CDR3 nucleotides are TGTGCCAGCAGCGGAGGTCTTAATGAAAAACTGTTTTTT. Protein product: CASSGGLNEKLFF.